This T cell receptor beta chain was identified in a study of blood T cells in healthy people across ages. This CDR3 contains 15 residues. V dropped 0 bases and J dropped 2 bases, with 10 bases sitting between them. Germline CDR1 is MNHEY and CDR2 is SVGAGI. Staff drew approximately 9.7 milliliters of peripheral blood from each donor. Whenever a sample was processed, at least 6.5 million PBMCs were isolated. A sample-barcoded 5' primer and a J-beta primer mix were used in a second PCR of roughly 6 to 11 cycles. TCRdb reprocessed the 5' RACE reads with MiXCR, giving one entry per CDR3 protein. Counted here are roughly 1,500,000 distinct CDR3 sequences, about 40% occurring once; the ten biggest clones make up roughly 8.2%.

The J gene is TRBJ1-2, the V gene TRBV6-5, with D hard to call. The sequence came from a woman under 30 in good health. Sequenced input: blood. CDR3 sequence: CASSYSTGLNYGYTF. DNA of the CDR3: TGTGCCAGCAGTTACTCGACGGGCCTCAACTATGGCTACACCTTC.